Presented here are 2 T cell receptor beta chains from one specimen sequenced in a study of T cell repertoires in cytomegalovirus infection (dated by TCRdb to between 2017 and 2020). The listed sequencing device is Illumina HiSeq 1500. In TCRdb, the public reads were trimmed at Q25 with fastp and aligned with MiXCR, with productive beta chains retained. Merged by CDR3 protein, the rows form single entries marked with the most common genes and DNA. This sample comprises hundreds of thousands of distinct CDR3 sequences, about 17% of them detected only once. The ten largest clonotypes hold approximately 12% of the sample. Material: PBMCs. These receptors were taken from a human donor in good health (CMV status not recorded). Some clones in this sample may be carry-over from other donors' samples.

At least ten counts were recorded for this clonotype. This chain uses TRBV7-2 with TRBJ2-5; TRBD2 aligns across 8 bases. The CDR3 spans 14 residues. Looked up from germline, CDR1 is SGHTA and CDR2 is FQGNSA. Trimming removed 5 bases from V and 6 bases from J; junction bases left unmatched: 8. The DNA of the CDR3 is TGTGCCAGCAGCACCATAGCGGGGAGGCAGACCCAGTACTTC. It codes for CASSTIAGRQTQYF.

The sample holds many counts of this clonotype. The chain links TRBV12-3 or TRBV12-4 to TRBJ2-3, with D tentatively TRBD1 (5 bases). This CDR3 has 14 residues. The V and J ends lost 9 bases and 0 bases respectively, with 13 bases between them. CDR3 DNA sequence: TGTGCCAGTGTGAGCAGGGTTAGCACAGATACGCAGTATTTT. It yields the protein CASVSRVSTDTQYF.